The 17 T cell receptor beta chains below all came from one sample that was sequenced in a study of neoadjuvant anti-PD-1 for oral cavity cancer. Time point specified: after neoadjuvant nivolumab, at surgical resection. Here immunoSEQ multiplex PCR was the method, and the copy in TCRdb shows in-frame clones only, minus some. Of about 9,600 clones listed, about 69% were seen once; the top ten hold 3% to 4%. Sequencing used PBMCs, obtained after nivolumab (anti-PD-1) treatment. These receptors all come from a person aged 40 to 85 with oral cavity squamous cell carcinoma.

The chain carries TRBV4-1 and TRBJ2-2; no clear D. Germline V gene data show CDR1 as MGHRA and CDR2 as YSYEKL. V lost 2 bases to trimming and J lost 6 bases, with 10 bases between them. This CDR3 contains 14 residues. Written as DNA, the CDR3 is TGCGCCAGCAGCCAATTGTTACTCCCCGGGGAGCTGTTTTTT. Amino acid sequence: CASSQLLLPGELFF.

The genes are TRBV6-6 and TRBJ1-1, with D possibly being TRBD1 (6 bases). The CDR3 loop spans 16 amino acids. V was clipped by 1 base and J by 4 bases, with 16 bases between them. The germline gives CDR1 MNHNY, CDR2 SVGAGI (reference sequence). CDR3 residues: CASSYLIRGRGTEAFF. CDR3 nucleotides: TGTGCCAGCAGTTACTTAATCAGGGGAAGGGGCACTGAAGCTTTCTTT.

There are a few counts of this clone. The chain carries TRBV10-3 and TRBJ1-1, with 8 nucleotides matching TRBD1. Germline assignment: CDR1 ENHRY and CDR2 SYGVKD. V was clipped by 3 bases and J by 4 bases; unmatched bases: 7. The CDR3 loop spans 15 amino acids. Here the CDR3 DNA reads TGTGCCATCAGTGAAATGGACAGGGCGAGCACTGAAGCTTTCTTT. It codes for CAISEMDRASTEAFF.

This sequence joins TRBV27 and TRBJ1-1; 7 positions match TRBD1. From germline, CDR1 is MNHEY and CDR2 SMNVEV (reference sequence). V shed 6 bases, J shed 2 bases, and the junction held 18 bases outside the gene matches. The length of the CDR3 is 18 residues. Here the CDR3 DNA reads TGTGCCAGCAGCCGATTAGACCAGCAAGGGGGCAGCAACACTGAAGCTTTCTTT. Translation gives CASSRLDQQGGSNTEAFF.

The chain has TRBV6-5 and TRBJ1-2, with 7 nucleotides matching TRBD1. This CDR3 is 15 amino acids long. Germline V gene lookup returns CDR1 MNHEY and CDR2 SVGAGI. After removal of 3 bases from V and 5 bases from J, the junction contained 9 bases not matched to a gene. The CDR3 DNA follows: TGTGCCAGCAGTTATAAGACAGGGAGAGGATATGGCTACACCTTC. Amino acid sequence: CASSYKTGRGYGYTF.

The rearrangement links TRBV5-1 to TRBJ2-1, with 8 nucleotides matching TRBD2. Per the germline V gene, CDR1 is SGHRS and CDR2 is YFSETQ. The CDR3 extends over 15 amino acids. J was trimmed by 2 bases and V by 3 bases; bases with no gene match: 4. The CDR3 region is CASSYQGLAYNEQFF. The CDR3 nucleotides read TGCGCCAGCAGCTACCAGGGACTAGCCTACAATGAGCAGTTCTTC.

The V and J genes are TRBV7-8 and TRBJ1-3, with no clear D. The V gene lost 5 bases and the J gene lost 0 bases, with 11 bases spanning the gap. This CDR3 has 15 amino acids. The germline V gene has CDR1 SGHVS and CDR2 FQNEAQ. The CDR3 sequence is CASSLYGDSGNTIYF. DNA of the CDR3: TGTGCCAGCAGCCTGTACGGAGACTCTGGAAACACCATATATTTT.

The chain has TRBV29-1 and TRBJ1-2, with 10 bases identical to TRBD1. V lost 3 bases, J lost 3 bases, and 1 base stayed unmatched. Germline lookup yields CDR1 SQVTM and CDR2 ANQGSEA. This CDR3 region has 13 residues. CDR3 in amino acids: CSVDGTGDYGYTF. CDR3 sequence (DNA): TGCAGCGTTGATGGGACAGGGGACTATGGCTACACCTTC.

The chain uses TRBV25-1 and TRBJ1-1; 8 nucleotides match TRBD1. Germline-derived CDR1 and CDR2 are MGHDK and SYGVNS. CDR3 length: 13 amino acids. The ends lost 7 bases at V and 1 base at J; junction bases unmatched: 2. CDR3 nucleotide sequence: TGTGCCAGCACAGGACAGGGGAACACTGAAGCTTTCTTT. Protein: CASTGQGNTEAFF.

This clone showed up just a few times. V usage is TRBV2 and J usage is TRBJ1-1; D might be TRBD1 (5 bases). The CDR3 is 13 residues long. Germline values: CDR1 SNHLY, CDR2 FYNNEI. V lost 5 bases and J 0 bases, leaving 7 bases between the germline ends. CDR3 DNA sequence: TGTGCCAGCAGTCAGGGAATGAACACTGAAGCTTTCTTT. Its translation is CASSQGMNTEAFF.

J is TRBJ1-6 and V is TRBV5-1, with TRBD1 identical over 7 bases. Germline CDR1 and CDR2: SGHRS and YFSETQ. Trimming at V came to 2 bases and at J to 4 bases, leaving 6 bases not matched to a gene. The CDR3 loop spans 16 amino acids. CDR3 bases: TGCGCCAGCAGCTTTGAGACAGGGACTTATAATTCACCCCTCCACTTT. It yields the protein CASSFETGTYNSPLHF.

The chain couples TRBV6-1 to TRBJ2-3, with 9 bases lining up with TRBD2. With 10 bases clipped from V and 6 bases from J, the junction kept 5 bases outside the gene matches. The CDR3 is 12 amino acids. CDR1 and CDR2 (germline): MNHNS, SASEGT. CDR3 sequence reads: CATVAGADTQYF. The CDR3 bases are TGTGCCACCGTAGCGGGAGCGGATACGCAGTATTTT.

This clone has just a few counts. The chain links TRBV7-9 to TRBJ2-7, with TRBD2 matching over 8 bases. The germline CDR1 and CDR2 sequences are SEHNR and FQNEAQ (reference sequence). V lost 10 bases and J lost 6; bases outside the gene matches: 11. There are 13 residues in the CDR3. CDR3 sequence (DNA): TGTGCCACAATGGGACTAGACCTCAGCGAGCAGTACTTC. Encoded protein: CATMGLDLSEQYF.

This clone was counted between two and nine times. This chain connects TRBV27 to TRBJ1-2, with D maybe TRBD1 (6 bases). The CDR3 is made up of 13 amino acids. Germline V CDR1 and CDR2: MNHEY, SMNVEV (reference sequence). With 2 bases removed from V and 8 bases from J, the gap between germline ends came to 12 bases. The CDR3: CASSLGETGGYTF. CDR3 coding DNA: TGTGCCAGCAGTTTAGGGGAGACAGGCGGCTACACCTTC.

J is TRBJ1-1 and V is TRBV7-8; no reliable D call. V was cut by 1 base and J by 4 bases, with 13 bases left in between. From germline, CDR1 is SGHVS and CDR2 FQNEAQ. The CDR3 is 15 amino acids. CDR3 coding DNA: TGTGCCAGCAGCTTAGGTACGGGTTTCGCCACTGAAGCTTTCTTT. This encodes CASSLGTGFATEAFF.

The chain employs TRBV15 and TRBJ2-2, with 9 nucleotides matching TRBD1. The CDR3 length is 15 residues. Losses at the gene ends were 1 base for V and 5 bases for J; bases not matched to a gene: 2. Germline V gene lookup returns CDR1 LNHNV and CDR2 YYDKDF (reference sequence). CDR3 residues: CATSRGTGETGELFF. The CDR3 bases are TGTGCCACCAGCAGAGGGACAGGGGAGACCGGGGAGCTGTTTTTT.

This clone has just a few counts. The CDR3 sequence is CASSAARAGTNEKLFF. CDR3 nucleotides: TGTGCCAGCAGCGCAGCGAGGGCGGGGACTAATGAAAAACTGTTTTTT. The rearrangement joins TRBV7-2 to TRBJ1-4; the D is unclear. The germline V gene has CDR1 SGHTA and CDR2 FQGNSA. With 5 bases removed from V and 2 bases from J, the gap between germline ends came to 15 bases. The CDR3 has 16 amino acids. The full variable domain, its missing parts supplied by reference TRBV7-2 and TRBJ1-4, is GAGVSQSPSNKVTEKGKDVELRCDPISGHTALYWYRQSLGQGLEFLIYFQGNSAPDKSGLPSDRFSAERTGGSVSTLTIQRTQQEDSAVYLCASSAARAGTNEKLFFGSGTQLSVL.